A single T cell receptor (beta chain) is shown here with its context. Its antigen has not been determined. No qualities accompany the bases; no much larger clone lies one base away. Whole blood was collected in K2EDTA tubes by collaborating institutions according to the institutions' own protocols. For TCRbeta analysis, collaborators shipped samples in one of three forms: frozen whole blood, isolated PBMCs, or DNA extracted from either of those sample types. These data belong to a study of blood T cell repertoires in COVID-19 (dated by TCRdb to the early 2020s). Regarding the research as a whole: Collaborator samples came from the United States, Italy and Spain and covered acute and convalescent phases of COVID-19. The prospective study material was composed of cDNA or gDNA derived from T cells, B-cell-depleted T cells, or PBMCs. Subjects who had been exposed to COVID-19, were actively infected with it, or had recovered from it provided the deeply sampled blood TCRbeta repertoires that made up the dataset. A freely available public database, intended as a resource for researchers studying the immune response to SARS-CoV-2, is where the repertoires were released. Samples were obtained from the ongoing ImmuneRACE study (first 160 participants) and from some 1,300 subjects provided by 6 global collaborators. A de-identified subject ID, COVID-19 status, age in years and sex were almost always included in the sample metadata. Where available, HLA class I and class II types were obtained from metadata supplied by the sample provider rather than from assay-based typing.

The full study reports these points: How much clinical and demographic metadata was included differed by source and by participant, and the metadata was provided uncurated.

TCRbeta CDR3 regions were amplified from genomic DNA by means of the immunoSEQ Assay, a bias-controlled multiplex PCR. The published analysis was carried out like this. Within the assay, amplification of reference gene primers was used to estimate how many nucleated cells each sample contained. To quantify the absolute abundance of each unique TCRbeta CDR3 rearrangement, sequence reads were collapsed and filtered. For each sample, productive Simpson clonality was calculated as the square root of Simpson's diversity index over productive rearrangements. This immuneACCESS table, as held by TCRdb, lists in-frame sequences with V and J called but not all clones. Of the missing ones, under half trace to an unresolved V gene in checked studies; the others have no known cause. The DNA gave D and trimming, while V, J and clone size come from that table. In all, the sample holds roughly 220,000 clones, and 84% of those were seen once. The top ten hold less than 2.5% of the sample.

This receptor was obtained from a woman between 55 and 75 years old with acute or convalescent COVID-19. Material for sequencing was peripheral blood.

The CDR3 amino acid sequence is: CASSLGSVHATSGNTIYF. The DNA sequence is given as TGCGCCAGCAGCTTGGGGTCGGTTCACGCAACCTCTGGAAACACCATATATTTT. The V gene is TRBV5-1 and the J gene is TRBJ1-3; no confident D gene assignment can be made. For CDR1 and CDR2, the germline V gene lists SGHRS and YFSETQ. The CDR3 starts with the cysteine, ends with the phenylalanine, and has 18 residues. Left in the record is the CDR3 DNA by itself, 54 bases read in frame from the first base. The junction shows trimming of 0 bases on V and 0 bases on J, plus 16 bases between the germline ends.